The present entry profiles one T cell receptor beta chain with its context. The clone's antigen remains unknown. Per-base qualities were not stored, and no clone one base away is much larger. This record comes from a study of T cell responses to AZD1222 COVID-19 vaccine (dated by TCRdb to 2020 to 2023). A note on the overall study: A total of over 230 trial participants underwent TCR sequencing, of whom some 210 received two doses of AZD1222 and around 25 received two doses of the MenACWY control vaccine. Trial participants were enrolled by age into subgroups of 18-55, 56-69 and 70-plus years, and roughly 150, 30 and 60 TCR-sequenced participants, respectively, were included in these subgroups.

Taken with the paper, the label for time point translates to: about 28 days (+/-7) after the second vaccine dose. AZD1222 recipients with second doses at about 4 weeks or about 12 weeks were pooled, because spike-specific TCR depth and breadth did not differ between schedules. The vaccinee samples were drawn from two UK trials, COV001 and COV002, one of which was a single-blind randomized controlled phase 2/3 trial testing AZD1222 (ChAdOx1 nCoV-19) in healthy adults. Trial participant PBMC samples were collected at day 0 and day 28 after the second dose for TCRbeta chain sequencing. Counted from cysteine to phenylalanine, this CDR3 has 14 amino acids. Only CDR3 DNA remains: 42 bases, in frame from the first base. The germline ends are 15 bases apart after V is trimmed by 1 base and J by 6 bases. The germline V gene sets CDR1 to SQVTM and CDR2 to ANQGSEA. The CDR3 regions of human TCRbeta chains were subjected to immunosequencing. The paper's processing steps were these. Repertoire TCRs were matched against a reference library of SARS-CoV-2-specific TCRs generated with the MIRA antigen-specificity platform. Breadth was defined as the fraction of unique TCRs that were SARS-CoV-2-associated, and depth was defined as the fraction of total T cells that were SARS-CoV-2-associated. Using the MIRA data, each spike-specific TCR was mapped to the spike region that the TCR reacts to and placed in a CD4 or CD8 class. Log10-transformed breadth and depth values were compared by one-way ANOVA with Sidak's multiple comparisons tests. TCRdb's version of the immuneACCESS table is confined to in-frame rearrangements and falls short of the full clone set. An unresolved V gene accounts for under half of the shortfall where checked; the remainder is of unknown origin. V, J and clone size are taken as reported in that table, and D and trimming were inferred from the DNA itself. For this sample the table gives about 84,000 clones, of which 80% to 90% were detected only once. The ten largest account for less than 11% of the sample.

General study outcomes and caveats: Conclusions about previously exposed vaccinees are limited, since just six AZD1222 recipients were seropositive for SARS-CoV-2 at baseline. CD4 TCRs associated with the vaccine covered the entire spike protein, and the dominant responses were in regions 160-218 and 743-854. Because no day 14 peak-response samples were available, repertoires were characterized only after the peak T cell response. Participants were mostly white British and included more females than males, and it was suggested by the authors that clonal diversity may have been underestimated. The 56-69-year group was small, and its depth increase did not reach significance, likely because of low power. Reportedly, close to half of the unique spike-specific TCRs recognized epitopes lying outside the regions that are mutated in the B.1.351 and B.1.1.7 variants. A significant rise in spike-specific TCR breadth and depth was observed after two AZD1222 doses relative to day 0 and relative to MenACWY recipients.

Source: peripheral blood, taken 28 days after the second AZD1222 dose. The clonotype was recovered from an adult who received the AZD1222 COVID-19 vaccine. The chain links TRBV29-1 with TRBJ1-2, with an unclear D gene assignment. The DNA reads as follows: TGCAGCGTTGAAGCTGGCCCGAGGAGACATGGCTACACCTTC. Its translation is CSVEAGPRRHGYTF.